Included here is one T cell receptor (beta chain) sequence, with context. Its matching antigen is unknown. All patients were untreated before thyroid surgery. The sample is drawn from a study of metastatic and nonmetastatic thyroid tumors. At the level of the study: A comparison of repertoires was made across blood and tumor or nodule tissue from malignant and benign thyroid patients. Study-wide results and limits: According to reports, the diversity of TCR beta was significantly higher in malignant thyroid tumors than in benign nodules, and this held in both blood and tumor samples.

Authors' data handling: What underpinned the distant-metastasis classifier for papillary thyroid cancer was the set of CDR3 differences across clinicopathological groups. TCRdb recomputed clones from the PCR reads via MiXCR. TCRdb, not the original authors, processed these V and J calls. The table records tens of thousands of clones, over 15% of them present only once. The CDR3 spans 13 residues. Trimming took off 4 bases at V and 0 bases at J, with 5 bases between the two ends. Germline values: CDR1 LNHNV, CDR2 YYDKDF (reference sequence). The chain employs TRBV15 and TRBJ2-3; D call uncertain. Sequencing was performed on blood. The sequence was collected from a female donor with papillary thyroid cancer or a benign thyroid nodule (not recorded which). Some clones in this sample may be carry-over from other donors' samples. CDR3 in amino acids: CATSIISTDTQYF. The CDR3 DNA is TGTGCCACCAGCATTATTAGCACAGATACGCAGTATTTT. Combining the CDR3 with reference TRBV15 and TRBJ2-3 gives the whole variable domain DAMVIQNPRYQVTQFGKPVTLSCSQTLNHNVMYWYQQKSSQAPKLLFHYYDKDFNNEADTPDNFQSRRPNTSFCFLDIRSPGLGDTAMYLCATSIISTDTQYFGPGTRLTVL.